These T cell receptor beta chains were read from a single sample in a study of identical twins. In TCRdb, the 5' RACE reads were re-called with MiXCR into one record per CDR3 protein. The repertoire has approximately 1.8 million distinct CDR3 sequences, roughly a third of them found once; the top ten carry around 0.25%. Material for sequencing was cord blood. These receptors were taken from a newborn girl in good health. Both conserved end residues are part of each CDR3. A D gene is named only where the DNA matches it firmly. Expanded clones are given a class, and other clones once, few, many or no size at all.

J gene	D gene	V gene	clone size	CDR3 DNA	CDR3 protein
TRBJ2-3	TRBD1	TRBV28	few	TGTGCCATGCAGGGGGCCAGCACAGATACGCAGTATTTT	CAMQGASTDTQYF
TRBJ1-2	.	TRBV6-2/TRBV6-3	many	TGTGCCAGCATCAGCGGCTTCAACTATGGCTACACCTTC	CASISGFNYGYTF
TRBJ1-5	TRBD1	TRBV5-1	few	TGCGCCAGCAGCTTAACAGGGGGCGCGCAGCCCCAGCATTTT	CASSLTGGAQPQHF
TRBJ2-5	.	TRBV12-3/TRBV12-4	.	TGTGCCAGCAGTTTAAGTGGGGGCCGCCAAGAGACCCAGTACTTC	CASSLSGGRQETQYF
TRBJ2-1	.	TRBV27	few	TGTGCCAGGTTAATCTACAATGAGCAGTTCTTC	CARLIYNEQFF
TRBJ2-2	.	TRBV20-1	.	TGCAGTGCTAGAGTAGGCGGGACCGGGGAGCTGTTTTTT	CSARVGGTGELFF
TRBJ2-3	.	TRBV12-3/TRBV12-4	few	TGTGCCAGCAGTTTAGGGCGGATCTTCACAGATACGCAGTATTTT	CASSLGRIFTDTQYF
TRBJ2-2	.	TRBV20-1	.	TGCAGTGCTAGAGACCGCGGGGAGAGAGTCTACCCCGGGGAGCTGTTTTTT	CSARDRGERVYPGELFF
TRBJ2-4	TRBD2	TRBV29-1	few	TGCAGCGTCAGTTGGAAGGACGGGAGGGCCAAAAACATTCAGTACTTC	CSVSWKDGRAKNIQYF
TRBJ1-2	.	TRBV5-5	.	TGTGCCAGCAGCTTGCAGGTCAGGGACTATGGCTACACCTTC	CASSLQVRDYGYTF
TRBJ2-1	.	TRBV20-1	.	TGCAGTGCTGCCCCTGGGGGCTCCTACAATGAGCAGTTCTTC	CSAAPGGSYNEQFF
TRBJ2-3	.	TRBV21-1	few	TGTGCCAGCCCTTGCCCGGGTCGCACAGATACGCAGTATTTT	CASPCPGRTDTQYF
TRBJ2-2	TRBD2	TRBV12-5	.	TGTGCTAGTGGTGGCGGGACTAGTAGGACCGGGGAGCTGTTTTTT	CASGGGTSRTGELFF
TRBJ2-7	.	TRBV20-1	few	TGCAGTGCTGCCACAGGGTGGAGCTCCTACGAGCAGTACTTC	CSAATGWSSYEQYF
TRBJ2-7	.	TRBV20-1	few	TGCAGTGCTAGGCCTCACCACGAGCAGTACTTC	CSARPHHEQYF
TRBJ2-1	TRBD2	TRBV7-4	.	TGTGCCAGCAGCCAGACTAGCGGAGCTACCGTACGCAATGAGCAGTTCTTC	CASSQTSGATVRNEQFF
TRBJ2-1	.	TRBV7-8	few	TGTGCCAGCAGCTTATTCTGGGTACCCTACAATGAGCAGTTCTTC	CASSLFWVPYNEQFF
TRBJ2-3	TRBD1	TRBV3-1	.	TGTGCCAGCAGCCAAGACCGACAGGGGTGGGCAGATACGCAGTATTTT	CASSQDRQGWADTQYF
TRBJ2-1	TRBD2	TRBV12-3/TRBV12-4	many	TGTGCCAGCAGTTTAGCCCAACTAGCGGGAGGGCCCAATGAGCAGTTCTTC	CASSLAQLAGGPNEQFF
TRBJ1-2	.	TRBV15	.	TGTGCCACCAGCAGAGATCTGACGGACTATGGCTACACCTTC	CATSRDLTDYGYTF
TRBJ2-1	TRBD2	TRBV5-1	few	TGCGCCAGCAGCTCCGTAGCGGGAGCTGAGCAGTTCTTC	CASSSVAGAEQFF
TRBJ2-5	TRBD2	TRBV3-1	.	TGTGCCAGCAGCCAAGACAGGAGGACTAGCGGGAGTCTTGAAGAGACCCAGTACTTC	CASSQDRRTSGSLEETQYF
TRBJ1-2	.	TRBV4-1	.	TGCGCCAGCAGTCGAAGCAGGGGCACTAACTATGGCTACACCTTC	CASSRSRGTNYGYTF
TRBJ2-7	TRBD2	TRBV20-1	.	TGCAGTGCTAGAGTACTAGCGGGTTGGAACAATGAGCAGTACTTC	CSARVLAGWNNEQYF
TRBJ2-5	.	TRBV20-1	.	TGCAGTGCTACCGGACAGTCTGGAGAGACCCAGTACTTC	CSATGQSGETQYF
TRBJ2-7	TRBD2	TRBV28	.	TGTGCCAGCAGTTTTTCGGGTAGCGGGAGGGTTTCAGGTCTCGAGCAGTACTTC	CASSFSGSGRVSGLEQYF
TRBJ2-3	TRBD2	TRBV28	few	TGTGCCATCAGTACCTATTTAAAGGCGGGAGGGATAGATACGCAGTATTTT	CAISTYLKAGGIDTQYF
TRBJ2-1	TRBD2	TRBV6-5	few	TGTGCCAGCAGTTACTCGCGACTAGCGCTCTACAATGAGCAGTTCTTC	CASSYSRLALYNEQFF
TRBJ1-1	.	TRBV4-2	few	TGTGCCAGCAGCCAATTGGGTGTCAGGGACACTGAAGCTTTCTTT	CASSQLGVRDTEAFF
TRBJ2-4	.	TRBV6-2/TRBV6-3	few	TGTGCCAGCAGCCAACAGAAAAACATTCAGTACTTC	CASSQQKNIQYF
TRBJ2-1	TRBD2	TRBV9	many	TGTGCCAGCAGCGTGACTAGCGGGAATGAGCAGTTCTTC	CASSVTSGNEQFF
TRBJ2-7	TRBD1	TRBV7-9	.	TGTGCCAGCAGCTTGTGGTCGACAGGGAACGAGCAGTACTTC	CASSLWSTGNEQYF
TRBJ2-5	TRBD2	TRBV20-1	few	TGCAGTGCTAGCGGGCTAGCGGGGCCAGAGCAGTACTTC	CSASGLAGPEQYF
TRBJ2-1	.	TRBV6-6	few	TGTGCCAGCAGTTACGGCAGGAACGGCAATGAGCAGTTCTTC	CASSYGRNGNEQFF
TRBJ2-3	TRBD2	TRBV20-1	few	TGCAGTGCTGGACTAGCGAGCACAGATACGCAGTATTTT	CSAGLASTDTQYF
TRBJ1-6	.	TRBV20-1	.	TGCAGTGCTAGAGATCGGGGGGGCTCCTATAATTCACCCCTCCACTTT	CSARDRGGSYNSPLHF
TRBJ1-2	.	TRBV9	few	TGTGCCAGCAGCGTTTCGCAGGGGTCGGATGGCTACACCTTC	CASSVSQGSDGYTF
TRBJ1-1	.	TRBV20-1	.	TGCAGTGCTAGCGGGATGAGGGACACTGAAGCTTTCTTT	CSASGMRDTEAFF
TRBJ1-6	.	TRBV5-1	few	TGCGCCAGCAGCTTGGAGGGAACACCCCTCCACTTT	CASSLEGTPLHF
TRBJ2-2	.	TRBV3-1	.	TGTGCCAGCACCACGGGAGTATCGGGCGGGGAGCTGTTTTTT	CASTTGVSGGELFF
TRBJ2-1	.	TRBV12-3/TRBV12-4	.	TGTGCCAGCAGCCTGGACGCCCACAATGAGCAGTTCTTC	CASSLDAHNEQFF
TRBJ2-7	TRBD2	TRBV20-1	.	TGCAGTGCTAGGGGGACTAGCGTACACAATGAGCAGTACTTC	CSARGTSVHNEQYF
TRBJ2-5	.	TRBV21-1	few	TGTGCCAGCAGCAAACCCTCATTGTACCAAGAGACCCAGTACTTC	CASSKPSLYQETQYF
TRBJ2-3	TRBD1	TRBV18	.	TGTGCCAGCTCACCTTCCGGGACAGGGGGCCCTACGCAGTATTTT	CASSPSGTGGPTQYF
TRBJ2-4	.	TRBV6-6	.	TGTGCCAGCAGTTATATTTGGGACCAAGGCGCCAAAAACATTCAGTACTTC	CASSYIWDQGAKNIQYF
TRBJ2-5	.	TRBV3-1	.	TGTGCCAGCAGCCAAGTGTTGGACACCCCAACTCAAGAGACCCAGTACTTC	CASSQVLDTPTQETQYF
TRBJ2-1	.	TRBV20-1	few	TGCAGTGCTAGAGATCCCCGGGGGGCCGGAAGGAATGAGCAGTTCTTC	CSARDPRGAGRNEQFF
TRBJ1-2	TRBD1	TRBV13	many	TGTGCCACTACCAGGGGGGACAGCCCCACTATCTATGGCTACACCTTC	CATTRGDSPTIYGYTF
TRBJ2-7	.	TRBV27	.	TGTGCCTGCAGCCACGATCTAGCGACCATCTACGAGCAGTACTTC	CACSHDLATIYEQYF
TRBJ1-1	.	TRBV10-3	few	TGTGCCATCAGTGAGAGGGGAAGGGGGGACACTGAAGCTTTCTTT	CAISERGRGDTEAFF
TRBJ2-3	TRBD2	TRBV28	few	TGTGCCAGCAGTCTCCAACCCTATGGGCCTAGCGGGAGTACAGATACGCAGTATTTT	CASSLQPYGPSGSTDTQYF
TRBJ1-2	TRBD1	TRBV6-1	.	TGTGCCAGCAGAACTCGGACAGGCTATGGCTACACCTTC	CASRTRTGYGYTF
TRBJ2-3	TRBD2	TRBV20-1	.	TGCAGTGCTCTCCGCGGGACTAGGGGCACAGATACGCAGTATTTT	CSALRGTRGTDTQYF
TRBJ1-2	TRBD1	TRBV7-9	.	TGTGCCAGCAGCTTAGCCCGGGACAGGAACTATGGCTACACCTTC	CASSLARDRNYGYTF
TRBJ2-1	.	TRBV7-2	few	TGTGCCAGCAGCCCAGTGGGGAGCGCCTACAATGAGCAGTTCTTC	CASSPVGSAYNEQFF
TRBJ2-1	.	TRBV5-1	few	TGCGCCAGCAGCTTTGGGCGGGACTCGATCTCCTACAATGAGCAGTTCTTC	CASSFGRDSISYNEQFF
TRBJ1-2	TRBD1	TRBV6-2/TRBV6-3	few	TGTGCCAGCAGTACCGGGACAGCTAAACTCTATGGCTACACCTTC	CASSTGTAKLYGYTF
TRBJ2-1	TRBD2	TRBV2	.	TGTGCCAGCAGCGCCACTAGCGGGGGCCCGCACAATGAGCAGTTCTTC	CASSATSGGPHNEQFF
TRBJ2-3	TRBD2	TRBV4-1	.	TGCGCCAGCAGCCAACCTAGCGGGAGGCCGGGAGATACGCAGTATTTT	CASSQPSGRPGDTQYF
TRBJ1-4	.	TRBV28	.	TGTGCCAGCAGGCCGTCAGGGAGTTTAAAGGAAAAACTGTTTTTT	CASRPSGSLKEKLFF